The next 16 T cell receptor beta chains were all read from a single sample in a study of T cells after yellow fever vaccination. TCRdb re-analysed the 5' RACE reads in MiXCR, keeping a single row per CDR3 protein. The profile shows 620,000 or so distinct CDR3 sequences, about 15% of them singletons. Sample: PBMCs, taken about 5 days after the first yellow fever vaccination. The origin of the receptors is a man aged 18-30 years who received the YFV17D yellow fever vaccine.

This clonotype was seen only a few times. The J gene is TRBJ2-1, the V gene TRBV11-2, with 11 bases fitting TRBD2. The V gene's germline CDR1 is SGHAT and CDR2 FQNNGV. The V gene end was trimmed by 5 bases and the J gene end by 7 bases; junction bases not matched to a gene: 7. The CDR3 totals 15 residues. CDR3 loop: CASSAIAGGENEQFF. DNA of the CDR3: TGTGCCAGCAGCGCGATAGCGGGGGGGGAGAATGAGCAGTTCTTC.

The chain couples TRBV10-1 to TRBJ2-5; D might be TRBD2 (5 bases). CDR1 and CDR2 (germline): WNHNN, SYGVQD (reference sequence). CDR3 length equals 15 residues. Deletions cut 4 bases from V and 0 bases from J, with 12 bases between. The CDR3 nucleotides read TGCGCCAGCAGTGGCGGCGGACTGTACCAAGAGACCCAGTACTTC. Translating it yields CASSGGGLYQETQYF.

The chain recombines TRBV9 with TRBJ2-7; D tentatively reads TRBD1 or TRBD2 (5 bases each). Germline assignment: CDR1 SGDLS and CDR2 YYNGEE. The V end lost 0 bases, the J end lost 5 bases, and 12 bases lay between the germline ends. This CDR3 has 14 residues. The CDR3 loop reads CASSVGGKGNEQYV. CDR3 sequence (DNA): TGTGCCAGCAGCGTAGGGGGGAAAGGAAACGAGCAGTACGTC.

This sequence joins TRBV6-2 or TRBV6-3 and TRBJ1-5; D ambiguous. CDR1 is MNHEY, CDR2 SVGEGT, per germline. This CDR3 spans 14 amino acids. V lost 2 bases and J lost 5, with 10 bases in between. The CDR3 DNA reads TGTGCCAGCAGTTACGCCAGCGGTTATCAGCCCCAGCATTTT. Translation: CASSYASGYQPQHF.

For the CDR3, the DNA is TGTGCCAGCAGCTCCACTACTTTCACAGATACGCAGTATTTT. Its translation: CASSSTTFTDTQYF. The chain employs TRBV7-9 and TRBJ2-3; no definite D call. Germline CDR1 SEHNR, CDR2 FQNEAQ (reference sequence). V dropped 4 bases and J dropped 2 bases, with 10 bases sitting between them. The CDR3 length is 14 residues.

With respect to this clonotype: A read error may be the cause here, since a much bigger clone is one base away. This chain's CDR3 is CASSVDPTRGQQTQYF. The CDR3 DNA sequence: TGTGCCAGCAGCGTAGACCCGACTAGAGGCCAGCAGACCCAGTACTTC. The V gene is TRBV9, the J gene TRBJ2-5; tentatively, D is TRBD2 (6 bases). Germline loops: CDR1 SGDLS, CDR2 YYNGEE. Trimming left V 0 bases short and J 6 bases short, with 18 bases between. The CDR3 covers 16 residues.

This clonotype was seen more than once but under ten times. The gene calls are TRBV6-5 and TRBJ2-2; D gene uncertain. The V gene's germline CDR1 is MNHEY and CDR2 SVGAGI. Between the trimmed V and J ends, which lost 0 bases and 1 base, there was a span of 6 bases. The CDR3 totals 15 residues. CDR3 DNA: TGTGCCAGCAGTTACTCGAGGCAGAACACCGGGGAGCTGTTTTTT. This codes for CASSYSRQNTGELFF.

This chain connects TRBV7-7 to TRBJ2-1; the match to TRBD2 covers 13 bases. V gave up 5 bases and J gave up 2 bases; unmatched junction bases: 9. CDR1 is SSHAT and CDR2 is FNYEAQ in the germline V gene (reference sequence). The CDR3 contains 18 residues. The chain's CDR3 is CASSPRVGLAGTYNEQFF. The CDR3 nucleotides are TGTGCCAGCAGCCCCAGAGTGGGACTAGCGGGGACCTACAATGAGCAGTTCTTC.

Only a few counts were recorded for this clonotype. The chain joins TRBV30 to TRBJ1-1, with 7 nucleotides matching TRBD1. The CDR3 covers 12 residues. V lost 5 bases, J lost 5 bases, and 5 bases stayed unmatched. Germline CDR1 and CDR2: GTSNPN and SVGIG (reference sequence). The CDR3 spells CAWVGQPTEAFF. The CDR3, as DNA: TGTGCCTGGGTGGGACAGCCGACTGAAGCTTTCTTT.

This clonotype was picked up one time. The chain links TRBV4-1 to TRBJ2-1, with 15 bases matching TRBD2. Germline V lookup: CDR1 MGHRA, CDR2 YSYEKL. The CDR3 contains 18 residues. The J segment lost 9 bases and the V segment lost 0 bases, leaving 9 bases of the junction unmatched. CDR3: CASSQEGRTSGGAGEQFF. The CDR3 nucleotides are TGCGCCAGCAGCCAAGAAGGAAGGACTAGCGGGGGGGCCGGTGAGCAGTTCTTC.

The rearrangement joins TRBV20-1 to TRBJ2-3; D might be TRBD1 or TRBD2, each matching 5 bases. Germline CDR1 reads DFQATT; CDR2 reads SNEGSKA (reference sequence). The germline V and J ends were trimmed by 6 bases and 0 bases, with 10 bases remaining between them. This CDR3 comprises 13 residues. CDR3 sequence reads: CSAGWGSTDTQYF. The CDR3 bases are TGCAGTGCCGGGTGGGGGAGCACAGATACGCAGTATTTT.

J is TRBJ2-5 and V is TRBV20-1; 13 bases match TRBD2. The CDR3 is made up of 13 amino acids. CDR1 and CDR2 from the germline V gene are DFQATT and SNEGSKA (reference sequence). CDR3 sequence: CSSLAGGLETQYF. The CDR3 region has the DNA TGCAGCTCACTAGCGGGGGGGCTGGAGACCCAGTACTTC.

In its sample, this clonotype was seen many times. This chain links TRBV20-1 with TRBJ2-5; D gene uncertain. CDR1 and CDR2 from the germline V gene are DFQATT and SNEGSKA (reference sequence). Trimming shortened V by 6 bases and J by 2 bases, and 4 bases separated the two germline ends. CDR3 size: 10 residues. The CDR3 DNA reads TGCAGTGCCGGACAAGAGACCCAGTACTTC. It encodes CSAGQETQYF.

The chain recombines TRBV5-1 with TRBJ2-7; D call uncertain. The germline V gene encodes CDR1 SGHRS and CDR2 YFSETQ. The CDR3 sequence is 14 residues long. V dropped 0 bases and J dropped 1 base, with 8 bases sitting between them. CDR3 residues: CASSLGRVSYEQYF. The DNA of the CDR3 is TGCGCCAGCAGCTTGGGTCGGGTTTCCTACGAGCAGTACTTC.

The V call is TRBV7-6, the J call TRBJ2-7; 8 nucleotides align to TRBD1. The CDR3 has 16 amino acids. CDR1 is SGHVS and CDR2 is FNYEAQ in the germline V gene. Trimming at V came to 5 bases and at J to 3 bases, leaving 12 bases not matched to a gene. Here the CDR3 DNA reads TGTGCCAGCAGCCTAGTCCCGGGACAGGATATCTACGAGCAGTACTTC. Its protein is CASSLVPGQDIYEQYF.

This clonotype has a handful of counts. The V and J genes are TRBV12-3 or TRBV12-4 and TRBJ2-5; D ambiguous. V lost 11 bases and J 4 bases, leaving 2 bases between the germline ends. The CDR3 length is 8 residues. This CDR3 reads CAGETQYF. The DNA for the CDR3 is TGTGCCGGAGAGACCCAGTACTTC.